The present T cell receptor (beta chain) was sequenced within a study of T cell responses to AZD1222 COVID-19 vaccine. Measured with immunoSEQ multiplex PCR; TCRdb has only the in-frame clones, and not every one. The sample lists some 150,000 clones; 92% were seen once. CDR1 and CDR2 (germline): MNHNS, SASEGT. This CDR3 contains 14 residues. Trimming removed 2 bases at V and 5 bases at J, with 12 bases between. This clonotype was sampled from an adult in good health. This material consisted of peripheral blood, taken on day 0 of AZD1222 vaccination. The chain employs TRBV6-1 and TRBJ2-5, with D possibly being TRBD2 (5 bases). The CDR3 sequence: CASSESGVRETQYF. The CDR3 DNA is TGTGCCAGCAGTGAATCCGGGGTACGGGAGACCCAGTACTTC.